This TCR beta chain was captured by sequencing in a study of blood T cell repertoires in COVID-19. In the study overall: Material from acute and convalescent COVID-19 was sourced from the United States, Italy and Spain. PBMCs, B-cell-depleted T cells, or T cells were the source of the cDNA or gDNA that made up the material.

The CDR3 has 14 residues. Trimming removed 5 bases from V and 4 bases from J; junction bases left unmatched: 4. Germline V lookup: CDR1 SGHTA, CDR2 FQGNSA. Measured with immunoSEQ multiplex PCR; TCRdb has only the in-frame clones, and not every one. The data hold hundreds of thousands of clones, with around 88% observed a single time. The TCR comes from a middle-aged man with acute or convalescent COVID-19. Sequencing was performed on peripheral blood. The chain employs TRBV7-2 and TRBJ1-1; 10 bases are shared with TRBD1. In DNA, the CDR3 is TGTGCCAGCAGCACCCGGACAGGGGGCACTGAAGCTTTCTTT. Translating gives CASSTRTGGTEAFF.